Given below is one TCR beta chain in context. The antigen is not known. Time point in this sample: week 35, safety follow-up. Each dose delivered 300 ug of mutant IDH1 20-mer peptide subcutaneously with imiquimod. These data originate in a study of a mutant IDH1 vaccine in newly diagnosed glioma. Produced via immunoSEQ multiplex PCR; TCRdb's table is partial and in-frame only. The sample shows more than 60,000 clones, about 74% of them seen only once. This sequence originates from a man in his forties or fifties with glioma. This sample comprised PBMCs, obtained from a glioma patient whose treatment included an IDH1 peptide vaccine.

DNA of the CDR3: TGCGCCAGCAGTGAGAACAGGTCCCCCTACGAGCAGTACTTC. Protein: CASSENRSPYEQYF. The J gene is TRBJ2-5, the V gene TRBV10-1, with a weak D call TRBD1 (5 bases). Near its end, the DNA agrees better with TRBJ2-7, so the J call may be wrong. The length of the CDR3 is 14 residues. Germline CDR1 reads WNHNN; CDR2 reads SYGVQD (reference sequence).